This TCR beta chain was observed in a study of blood T cell repertoires in COVID-19. The overall study: The analysed material was cDNA or gDNA that came from T cells, B-cell-depleted T cells, or PBMCs.

Sequencing used immunoSEQ multiplex PCR; TCRdb keeps in-frame clones, though not all of them. The table has 200,000 to 250,000 clones, roughly 89% seen once. J gave up 5 bases and V 5 bases, and 9 bases lay outside the gene matches. Germline CDR1 and CDR2: LGHDT and YNNKEL (reference sequence). This CDR3 region has 17 residues. Membership in each cohort depended on participant-reported clinical history. All exposed participants met a person with COVID-19 within 2 weeks before entering the study. J is TRBJ2-5 and V is TRBV3-1 (or the pseudogene TRBV3-2); 15 bases align to TRBD2. Sequencing input: PBMCs or T cells enriched from blood (not recorded which). This TCR came from a man between 25 and 39 years old who had been exposed to COVID-19. The CDR3 here is CASSARTSGGAWETQYF. The CDR3 region has the DNA TGTGCCAGCAGCGCCCGGACTAGCGGGGGGGCTTGGGAGACCCAGTACTTC.